The 32 T cell receptor beta chains reported below all come from one sample, sequenced in a study of identical twins. Via MiXCR, TCRdb re-called the 5' RACE reads, giving one row per CDR3 protein. Among under 300,000 distinct CDR3 sequences listed, roughly 13% were seen once. Sample: memory (CD45RO+) T cells sorted from blood. The receptors were gathered from a woman younger than 35 in good health.

This clonotype was observed a few times. This chain connects TRBV20-1 to TRBJ2-5; D is possibly TRBD1 (6 bases). The CDR3 runs 14 residues. Germline CDR1 and CDR2: DFQATT and SNEGSKA (reference sequence). Trimming shortened V by 0 bases and J by 5 bases, and 13 bases separated the two germline ends. The CDR3 spells CSARDWQGSETQYF. CDR3 sequence (DNA): TGCAGTGCTAGAGATTGGCAGGGGAGCGAGACCCAGTACTTC.

The table lists this clonotype with a few counts. The genes are TRBV24-1 and TRBJ2-5; no reliable D call. The germline V gene encodes CDR1 KGHDR and CDR2 SFDVKD. The CDR3 consists of 14 residues. V was pared by 3 bases and J by 3 bases, with 10 bases between. Written as DNA, the CDR3 is TGTGCCACCAGTGATCGCGGCCGGGAAGAGACCCAGTACTTC. Translated, it gives CATSDRGREETQYF.

The CDR3 reads CSARVQGDNSPLHF. The CDR3 region has the DNA TGCAGTGCTAGAGTACAGGGGGATAATTCACCCCTCCACTTT. This chain links TRBV20-1 with TRBJ1-6, with 8 bases matching TRBD1. The germline V gene encodes CDR1 DFQATT and CDR2 SNEGSKA (reference sequence). V shed 1 base, J shed 5 bases, and the junction held 1 base outside the gene matches. The CDR3 is made up of 14 amino acids.

This clonotype was detected a few times. This chain connects TRBV14 to TRBJ2-3; the D is unclear. The CDR3 spans 16 residues. The germline gives CDR1 SGHDN, CDR2 FVKESK. Trimming shortened V by 4 bases and J by 0 bases, and 14 bases separated the two germline ends. The CDR3 bases are TGTGCCAGCAGCCCCCTCGGAGCCTACAGCACAGATACGCAGTATTTT. Its protein is CASSPLGAYSTDTQYF.

This clonotype was seen a handful of times. V is TRBV5-1 and J is TRBJ1-1; TRBD1 agrees at 8 bases. With V trimmed by 5 bases and J by 5 bases, 11 bases remained unmatched. The CDR3 loop spans 15 amino acids. The germline V gene encodes CDR1 SGHRS and CDR2 YFSETQ. The DNA of the CDR3 is TGCGCCAGCAGACTAGACAGGGGAGTGGGAACTGAAGCTTTCTTT. Protein sequence: CASRLDRGVGTEAFF.

The chain joins TRBV7-2 to TRBJ2-5, with TRBD1 identical over 9 bases. The CDR3 is 15 amino acids. Germline V gives CDR1 SGHTA, CDR2 FQGNSA. Trimming at V came to 5 bases and at J to 5 bases, leaving 9 bases not matched to a gene. As DNA, the CDR3 is TGTGCCAGCAGCCCCCACAGGGGGCTAGGTGAGACCCAGTACTTC. Translation: CASSPHRGLGETQYF.

The chain has TRBV9 and TRBJ2-3, with D perhaps TRBD1 (6 bases). The CDR3 runs to 14 residues. Between the trimmed V and J ends, which lost 3 bases and 4 bases, there was a span of 12 bases. The germline gives CDR1 SGDLS, CDR2 YYNGEE. This CDR3 is CASSGIRGADTQYF. CDR3 sequence (DNA): TGTGCCAGCAGCGGCATCAGGGGCGCAGATACGCAGTATTTT. The full variable domain, with the rest looked up from reference TRBV9 and TRBJ2-3, is DSGVTQTPKHLITATGQRVTLRCSPRSGDLSVYWYQQSLDQGLQFLIQYYNGEERAKGNILERFSAQQFPDLHSELNLSSLELGDSALYFCASSGIRGADTQYFGPGTRLTVL.

This clonotype has more than one count but fewer than ten. This chain joins TRBV12-3 or TRBV12-4 and TRBJ1-4; TRBD1 aligns across 7 bases. The V segment lost 5 bases and the J segment 4 bases; nucleotides outside the gene matches: 4. This CDR3 contains 14 residues. CDR3 nucleotide sequence: TGTGCCAGCAGTCGGGACAGCATTAATGAAAAACTGTTTTTT. Translation: CASSRDSINEKLFF.

The chain has TRBV20-1 and TRBJ2-1; the D gene is possibly TRBD2 (5 bases). This CDR3 spans 13 amino acids. Germline CDR1 reads DFQATT; CDR2 reads SNEGSKA (reference sequence). V lost 2 bases and J lost 3, with 8 bases in between. CDR3 loop: CSARRGFYNEQFF. The DNA of the CDR3 is TGCAGTGCTAGACGGGGATTCTACAATGAGCAGTTCTTC.

The chain is built from TRBV11-2 and TRBJ1-1, with TRBD1 matching 8 bases. The CDR3 totals 11 residues. Germline CDR1 reads SGHAT; CDR2 reads FQNNGV. After removal of 8 bases from V and 10 bases from J, the junction contained 6 bases not matched to a gene. The CDR3 region has the DNA TGTGCCAGCCCGAACAGGGGGGTAGCTTTCTTT. Its translation: CASPNRGVAFF. Full variable domain (remainder filled in from reference TRBV11-2 and TRBJ1-1): EAGVAQSPRYKIIEKRQSVAFWCNPISGHATLYWYQQILGQGPKLLIQFQNNGVVDDSQLPKDRFSAERLKGVDSTLKIQPAKLEDSAVYLCASPNRGVAFFGQGTRLTVV.

This clonotype was detected only a few times. This sequence joins TRBV25-1 and TRBJ2-5; 7 nucleotides line up with TRBD1. Per the germline V gene, CDR1 is MGHDK and CDR2 is SYGVNS. CDR3 size: 14 residues. The J segment lost 5 bases and the V segment lost 2 bases, leaving 5 bases of the junction unmatched. CDR3 coding DNA: TGTGCCAGCAGTGAACCAGGGGGACGGGAGACCCAGTACTTC. It specifies CASSEPGGRETQYF.

This clonotype was seen more than once but under ten times. The genes are TRBV7-2 and TRBJ1-3, with TRBD1 matching 9 bases. Trimming took 2 bases from V and 4 from J; bases not matched to a gene: 3. The CDR3 extends over 15 amino acids. Germline CDR1 SGHTA, CDR2 FQGNSA. As DNA, the CDR3 is TGTGCCAGCAGCTTAACAGGGGGCGACGGAAACACCATATATTTT. Amino acid sequence: CASSLTGGDGNTIYF.

This clonotype was counted between two and nine times. This chain links TRBV20-1 with TRBJ2-4; possibly TRBD1 for D (6 bases). The CDR3 is 14 residues long. Looked up from germline, CDR1 is DFQATT and CDR2 is SNEGSKA (reference sequence). Trimming pared 5 bases from V and 0 bases from J, leaving 11 bases between. This chain's CDR3 is CSALDSIAKNIQYF. Here the CDR3 DNA reads TGCAGTGCTTTGGACAGTATAGCCAAAAACATTCAGTACTTC.

This clonotype was recorded a few times. The gene calls are TRBV28 and TRBJ1-5; no firm D call. Per germline, CDR1 MDHEN and CDR2 SYDVKM. V was pared by 2 bases and J by 6 bases, with 5 bases between. This CDR3 has 12 amino acids. CDR3 sequence: CASSLVRQPQHF. The CDR3 DNA follows: TGTGCCAGCAGTTTAGTTCGTCAGCCCCAGCATTTT.

The chain is built from TRBV6-6 and TRBJ2-1; D is uncertain. The CDR3 consists of 13 residues. V was clipped by 0 bases and J by 12 bases, with 12 bases between them. Per germline, CDR1 MNHNY and CDR2 SVGAGI (reference sequence). The CDR3 DNA reads TGTGCCAGCAGTTACTCGACGGTTGGTGGGCAGTTCTTC. Translating it yields CASSYSTVGGQFF.

This clonotype has more than one count but fewer than ten. The chain uses TRBV20-1 and TRBJ2-2; D not certain. The CDR3 has 13 amino acids. Germline V gives CDR1 DFQATT, CDR2 SNEGSKA (reference sequence). Between the trimmed V and J ends, which lost 6 bases and 2 bases, there was a span of 10 bases. CDR3 coding DNA: TGCAGTGCACCGGACCATAACACCGGGGAGCTGTTTTTT. Translation gives CSAPDHNTGELFF.

The chain couples TRBV6-5 to TRBJ2-1; 8 nucleotides agree with TRBD2. There are 16 residues in the CDR3. The V segment lost 4 bases and the J segment 4 bases; nucleotides outside the gene matches: 9. Germline V gene data show CDR1 as MNHEY and CDR2 as SVGAGI. Written as DNA, the CDR3 is TGTGCCAGCAGTTCAGAGCGGGAGAGACCGTACAATGAGCAGTTCTTC. Its protein is CASSSERERPYNEQFF.

This clonotype was recorded many times. The chain carries TRBV20-1 and TRBJ2-3, with a weak D call TRBD2 (6 bases). Germline values: CDR1 DFQATT, CDR2 SNEGSKA (reference sequence). CDR3 length: 15 residues. Trimming stripped 6 bases from V and 1 base from J, with 17 bases between. The DNA for the CDR3 is TGCAGTGCAATATACGGGACTCTCCGCACAGATACGCAGTATTTT. Its protein is CSAIYGTLRTDTQYF.

The chain links TRBV15 to TRBJ2-3; 9 positions agree with TRBD1. Per the germline V gene, CDR1 is LNHNV and CDR2 is YYDKDF (reference sequence). This CDR3 comprises 15 residues. The V and J ends lost 2 bases and 1 base, in that order; junction bases with no gene match: 1. The CDR3, as DNA: TGTGCCACCAGCAGACGGACAGGGGGCACAGATACGCAGTATTTT. This translates into CATSRRTGGTDTQYF.

J is TRBJ2-5 and V is TRBV5-1, with TRBD1 as a possible D gene (5 bases). This CDR3 has 14 amino acids. The V end lost 0 bases, the J end lost 4 bases, and 10 bases lay between the germline ends. Germline CDR1 is SGHRS and CDR2 is YFSETQ. CDR3 protein: CASSLGQGLETQYF. The CDR3 region has the DNA TGCGCCAGCAGCTTGGGGCAGGGTTTAGAGACCCAGTACTTC.

This sequence joins TRBV5-1 and TRBJ2-2, with 9 bases aligning to TRBD2. The CDR3 is 15 residues long. V lost 4 bases and J lost 5; bases outside the gene matches: 6. Germline V lookup: CDR1 SGHRS, CDR2 YFSETQ. The CDR3 nucleotides are TGCGCCAGCAGCCCCACTAGCGGGCCAACCGGGGAGCTGTTTTTT. This gives the protein CASSPTSGPTGELFF. The full variable domain, completed using reference TRBV5-1 and TRBJ2-2, is KAGVTQTPRYLIKTRGQQVTLSCSPISGHRSVSWYQQTPGQGLQFLFEYFSETQRNKGNFPGRFSGRQFSNSRSEMNVSTLELGDSALYLCASSPTSGPTGELFFGEGSRLTVL.

This CDR3 reads CASSPPTSGDDEQYF. The CDR3 DNA sequence: TGTGCCAGCAGCCCGCCGACTAGCGGTGATGACGAGCAGTACTTC. The chain carries TRBV7-9 and TRBJ2-7, with 9 nucleotides matching TRBD2. V shed 5 bases and J 5 bases; nucleotides not matched to a gene: 10. In germline, CDR1 is SEHNR, CDR2 FQNEAQ (reference sequence). The CDR3 spans 15 residues. The variable domain in full, completed from reference TRBV7-9 and TRBJ2-7, reads DTGVSQNPRHKITKRGQNVTFRCDPISEHNRLYWYRQTLGQGPEFLTYFQNEAQLEKSRLLSDRFSAERPKGSFSTLEIQRTEQGDSAMYLCASSPPTSGDDEQYFGPGTRLTVT.

This clonotype was counted many times. This chain uses TRBV5-1 with TRBJ2-7, with 8 bases fitting TRBD1. Unmatched junction bases numbered 6, after V lost 0 bases and J lost 4 bases. This CDR3 is 15 amino acids long. Looked up from germline, CDR1 is SGHRS and CDR2 is YFSETQ. CDR3 sequence reads: CASSLDGQGAYEQYF. The CDR3 coding sequence is TGCGCCAGCAGCTTGGATGGCCAGGGGGCGTACGAGCAGTACTTC.

This clonotype was detected only a few times. The chain couples TRBV3-1 to TRBJ1-2, with D hard to call. V was pared by 2 bases and J by 5 bases, with 15 bases between. There are 15 residues in the CDR3. The germline V gene has CDR1 LGHDT and CDR2 YNNKEL (reference sequence). CDR3 in amino acids: CASSQFVIMSYGYTF. CDR3 nucleotide sequence: TGTGCCAGCAGCCAATTCGTTATAATGAGTTATGGCTACACCTTC.

The chain is built from TRBV6-1 and TRBJ1-1, with D possibly matching TRBD1 (6 bases). The CDR3 is 14 residues long. V lost 5 bases and J 1 base, leaving 11 bases between the germline ends. Germline V gives CDR1 MNHNS, CDR2 SASEGT. DNA for the CDR3: TGTGCCAGCAGTATCAGGGGAGGGAACACTGAAGCTTTCTTT. Protein sequence: CASSIRGGNTEAFF.

This clonotype was seen more than once but under ten times. The rearrangement links TRBV6-1 to TRBJ1-4, with 7 bases fitting TRBD1. This CDR3 spans 13 amino acids. The ends lost 6 bases at V and 9 bases at J; junction bases unmatched: 7. The germline CDR1 and CDR2 sequences are MNHNS and SASEGT. CDR3 protein: CASRTGPGKKLFF. The CDR3 DNA follows: TGTGCCAGCAGGACAGGGCCGGGCAAAAAACTGTTTTTT.

This clonotype was seen a few times. The gene calls are TRBV7-9 and TRBJ2-1; D perhaps matches TRBD1 (6 bases). Germline CDR1 is SEHNR and CDR2 is FQNEAQ (reference sequence). With 5 bases removed from V and 3 bases from J, the gap between germline ends came to 11 bases. CDR3 length equals 14 residues. The CDR3 nucleotides read TGTGCCAGCAGCCCAGGGGTTTTCTACAATGAGCAGTTCTTC. Translation gives CASSPGVFYNEQFF.

The chain employs TRBV12-3 or TRBV12-4 and TRBJ1-4; D is ambiguous. The end of the DNA fits TRBJ2-2 better, so the J call may be wrong. The CDR3 runs 17 residues. CDR3 protein: CASSFQEIWLGSGELFF. The CDR3 DNA follows: TGTGCCAGCAGTTTTCAAGAGATTTGGCTGGGTTCCGGGGAGCTGTTTTTT.

The chain combines TRBV11-2 with TRBJ2-6; the D is unclear. Trimming took 5 bases from V and 4 from J, leaving 18 bases between them. Germline values: CDR1 SGHAT, CDR2 FQNNGV. The CDR3 runs 17 residues. The CDR3 bases are TGTGCCAGCAGCCAAGCCACGGTGAGAGCCGGGGCCAACGTCCTGACTTTC. It specifies CASSQATVRAGANVLTF.

This clonotype was counted only a few times. The chain uses TRBV4-3 and TRBJ2-1; D not resolved. Trimming left V 0 bases short and J 7 bases short, with 10 bases between. In germline, CDR1 is LGHNA, CDR2 YSLEER. This CDR3 is built from 14 residues. The CDR3 region is CASSQDPSVNEQFF. CDR3 coding DNA: TGCGCCAGCAGCCAAGATCCCTCAGTAAATGAGCAGTTCTTC.

The chain uses TRBV18 and TRBJ1-2; possibly TRBD1 for D (5 bases). Deletions cut 4 bases from V and 3 bases from J, with 9 bases between. CDR1 is KGHSH and CDR2 is LQKENI in the germline V gene. The CDR3 length is 13 residues. The CDR3 nucleotides read TGTGCCAGCTCACTTGAGGGGCACTATGGCTACACCTTC. Translation gives CASSLEGHYGYTF.

The V gene is TRBV20-1, the J gene TRBJ1-1; D is undetermined. The CDR3 loop spans 13 amino acids. Germline CDR1 DFQATT, CDR2 SNEGSKA (reference sequence). V dropped 1 base and J dropped 4 bases, with 10 bases sitting between them. In DNA, the CDR3 is TGCAGTGCTAGAGGATCCCGGGGCACTGAAGCTTTCTTT. It specifies CSARGSRGTEAFF.